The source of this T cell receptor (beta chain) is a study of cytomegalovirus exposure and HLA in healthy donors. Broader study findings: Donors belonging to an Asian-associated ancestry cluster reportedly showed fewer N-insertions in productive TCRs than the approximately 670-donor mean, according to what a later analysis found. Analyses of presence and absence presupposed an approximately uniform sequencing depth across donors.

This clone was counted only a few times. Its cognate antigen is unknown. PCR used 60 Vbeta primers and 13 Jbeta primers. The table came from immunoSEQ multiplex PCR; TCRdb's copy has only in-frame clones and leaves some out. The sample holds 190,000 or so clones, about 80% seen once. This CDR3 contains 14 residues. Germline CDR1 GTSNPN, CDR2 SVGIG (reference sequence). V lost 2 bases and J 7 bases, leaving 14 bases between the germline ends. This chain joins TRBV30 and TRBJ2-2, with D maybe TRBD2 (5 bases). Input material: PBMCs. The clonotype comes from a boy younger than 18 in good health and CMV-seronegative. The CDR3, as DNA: TGTGCCTGGAGTCCCAATGCGGAGGTCGGGGAGCTGTTTTTT. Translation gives CAWSPNAEVGELFF.